This T cell receptor (beta chain) is from a study of T cells after yellow fever vaccination. Study-wide results and caveats: Reappearance after the booster was observed for most primary-vaccination clones (96% CD4, about 85% CD8). The presence of abundant clonotypes contaminating from the bulk population was possible in FACS-sorted repertoires.

By 5'RACE template switching, TCR cDNA was produced, with a universal primer site and UMIs added in the process. TCRdb re-called the 5' RACE reads through MiXCR, storing one row per CDR3 protein. The sample yields some 350,000 distinct CDR3 sequences, approximately 4% seen once. As to this clonotype: Its matching antigen is unknown.

The CDR3 totals 14 residues. V was trimmed by 4 bases and J by 4 bases, leaving 14 bases between them. The germline V gene encodes CDR1 SGHRS and CDR2 YFSETQ. The V and J genes are TRBV5-1 and TRBJ2-5; perhaps D is TRBD1 or TRBD2 (5 bases each). The sample here was PBMCs, taken 5 days after the yellow fever booster vaccination. The sequence was collected from a young man who received the YFV17D yellow fever vaccine. The CDR3 loop is CASSDETGPETQYF. CDR3 in DNA: TGCGCCAGCAGCGACGAAACGGGGCCAGAGACCCAGTACTTC.